The T cell receptor beta chain under discussion was sequenced for a study of metastatic and nonmetastatic thyroid tumors (TCRdb year 2020). Concerning the study at large: Repertoires were compared across peripheral blood and tumor or nodule tissue samples from malignant and benign thyroid patients.

The library was made by PCR. Sequenced on an Illumina HiSeq 4000. High-throughput sequencing was used to profile the TCR beta-chain CDR3 region of every patient. Per the original workflow: A classifier to discriminate distant-metastatic papillary thyroid cancer patients was built from CDR3 differences across clinicopathological groups. The Shannon index was used to measure repertoire diversity, and the Morisita-Horn index was used to measure how similar tumor and blood repertoires were. TCRdb reprocessing: public reads trimmed at Q25 with fastp, clones called with MiXCR, in-frame beta chains kept. The V and J calls and clone size come from TCRdb's table, not from the authors' own analysis. This sample holds some 40,000 clones; around 20% were observed only once. Approximately 20% of the sample goes to the ten largest clones. In its sample, this clone was seen many times. Its antigen has not been determined. Base qualities are not provided; no much larger clone lies one nucleotide away.

None of the patients had been given any treatment before thyroid surgery. Using T-cell receptor beta sequencing, the study looked back at clinical samples from patients collected from the early 2010s to the late 2010s. Study-wide findings and limitations: TCR beta diversity was reported as significantly higher in malignant tumors than in benign nodules, in both blood and tumor samples.

V gives up 0 bases and J gives up 9 bases, and the segment between their germline ends measures 18 bases. The CDR3 holds 15 amino acids from the cysteine to the phenylalanine. The retained sequence is limited to the CDR3, 45 bases, with the frame set at the first base. The germline V gene (reference sequence) provides CDR1 DFQATT and CDR2 SNEGSKA. In this chain, TRBV20-1 is recombined with TRBJ2-1, with the D gene not confidently named. The TCR sequence derives from a female donor with papillary thyroid cancer or a benign thyroid nodule (not recorded which). Some clones in this sample may be carry-over from other donors' samples. The sample taken for sequencing was blood. Here the CDR3 is given as CSARDLTSGVAEQFF. The DNA sequence is as follows: TGCAGTGCTAGAGATCTTACCTCGGGCGTTGCTGAGCAGTTCTTC.